This TCR beta chain was identified during a study of long-term antiretroviral therapy in people with HIV. Study-level results: For ART adherence, viral resistance and therapy changes, no data were available. Clones expanded before ART dominated the repertoire at all time points.

The assay, immunoSEQ v3.0, was run at survey level. Sequenced by immunoSEQ multiplex PCR; TCRdb stores in-frame clones only, minus some. This table has some 31,000 clones, more than 60% appearing once. Points on this clone: Its specificity is not known.

The V gene end was trimmed by 5 bases and the J gene end by 2 bases; junction bases not matched to a gene: 3. Per germline, CDR1 SGHTA and CDR2 FQGTGA. The CDR3 loop spans 16 amino acids. The samples comprised roughly 1-10 million cryopreserved PBMC ahead of DNA extraction. The clonotype was recovered from a woman aged 45-59 years with HIV. The chain carries TRBV7-3 and TRBJ2-3; TRBD2 matches 14 bases. The sample here was unsorted PBMCs, taken 3.1 years after starting antiretroviral therapy. The CDR3 coding sequence is TGTGCCAGCAGCAGACTAGCGGGGGGGATCACAGATACGCAGTATTTT. Its protein is CASSRLAGGITDTQYF.